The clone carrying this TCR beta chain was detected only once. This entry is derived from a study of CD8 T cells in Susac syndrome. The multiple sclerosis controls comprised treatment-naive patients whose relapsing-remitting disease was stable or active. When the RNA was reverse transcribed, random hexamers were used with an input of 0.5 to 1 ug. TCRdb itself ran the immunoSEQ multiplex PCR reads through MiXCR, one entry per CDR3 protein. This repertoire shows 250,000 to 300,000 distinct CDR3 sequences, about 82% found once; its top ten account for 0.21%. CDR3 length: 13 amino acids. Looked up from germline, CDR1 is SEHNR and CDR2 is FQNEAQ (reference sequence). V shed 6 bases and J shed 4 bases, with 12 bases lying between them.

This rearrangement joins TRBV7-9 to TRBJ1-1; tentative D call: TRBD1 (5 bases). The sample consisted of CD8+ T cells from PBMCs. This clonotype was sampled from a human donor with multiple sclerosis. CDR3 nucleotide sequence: TGTGCCAGCAGTACGGATGGGGCCACTGAAGCTTTCTTT. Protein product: CASSTDGATEAFF.